The 32 T cell receptor beta chains reported below all come from one sample, sequenced in a study of T cell repertoires in cytomegalovirus infection. TCRdb redid the calling of the reads with MiXCR, one entry per CDR3 protein. This table holds roughly 180,000 distinct CDR3 sequences, approximately 28% found once. Specimen: PBMCs. Every receptor here comes from a human donor in good health (CMV status not recorded). Some clones in this sample may be carry-over from other donors' samples.

CDR3 residues: CSARGQVITGELFF. CDR3 coding DNA: TGCAGTGCTCGGGGTCAAGTCATTACCGGGGAGCTGTTTTTT. J is TRBJ2-2 and V is TRBV20-1; weak D call: TRBD2 (5 bases). This CDR3 spans 14 amino acids. Trimming shortened V by 5 bases and J by 5 bases, and 15 bases separated the two germline ends. Germline CDR1 reads DFQATT; CDR2 reads SNEGSKA (reference sequence).

This clonotype showed up many times. J is TRBJ1-4 and V is TRBV7-2, with a possible D match to TRBD1 (6 bases). Trimming cost V 2 bases and J 7 bases, with 11 bases left between them. Per the germline V gene, CDR1 is SGHTA and CDR2 is FQGNSA. CDR3 length equals 14 residues. CDR3 DNA sequence: TGTGCCAGCAGCTTAAACAGGGACGGTGAAAAACTGTTTTTT. Protein sequence: CASSLNRDGEKLFF.

This clonotype was found many times. The rearrangement uses TRBV7-2 and TRBJ1-1; no firm D call. This CDR3 is 12 amino acids long. From germline, CDR1 is SGHTA and CDR2 FQGNSA. Trimming took 4 bases from V and 6 from J, leaving 9 bases between them. DNA for the CDR3: TGTGCCAGCAGCTACCCAGGCTCTGAAGCTTTCTTT. It specifies CASSYPGSEAFF.

J is TRBJ2-3 and V is TRBV19, with D perhaps matching TRBD1 (5 bases). There are 13 residues in the CDR3. Trimming left V 10 bases short and J 9 bases short, with 20 bases between. The germline CDR1 and CDR2 sequences are LNHDA and SQIVND (reference sequence). CDR3: CATSPGLHDTQYF. The CDR3 region has the DNA TGTGCCACCTCGCCAGGGCTCCACGACACGCAGTATTTT.

The J gene is TRBJ1-2, the V gene TRBV20-1; no clear D gene. CDR3 length: 11 residues. Per germline, CDR1 DFQATT and CDR2 SNEGSKA (reference sequence). V shed 1 base and J shed 7 bases, with 7 bases lying between them. CDR3 amino acids: CSARARAGYTF. The DNA of the CDR3 is TGCAGTGCTAGAGCCCGGGCTGGCTACACCTTC.

The gene calls are TRBV6-6 and TRBJ2-1; 7 positions match TRBD1. The trim removed 6 bases at V and 2 bases at J, leaving 7 bases unmatched. The CDR3 has 15 amino acids. Per the germline V gene, CDR1 is MNHNY and CDR2 is SVGAGI (reference sequence). CDR3: CASRPSGGPYNEQFF. CDR3 DNA: TGTGCCAGCAGGCCCTCAGGGGGACCCTACAATGAGCAGTTCTTC.

The V and J genes are TRBV20-1 and TRBJ1-1; a weak D match, TRBD1 (5 bases). Germline CDR1 is DFQATT and CDR2 is SNEGSKA (reference sequence). V lost 6 bases and J 1 base, leaving 18 bases between the germline ends. The CDR3 is made up of 15 amino acids. CDR3 sequence reads: CSAPPFGAQNTEAFF. Here the CDR3 DNA reads TGCAGTGCCCCCCCCTTTGGGGCTCAGAACACTGAAGCTTTCTTT.

This sequence joins TRBV9 and TRBJ2-7, with TRBD2 matching 7 bases. Germline CDR1 and CDR2: SGDLS and YYNGEE. The length of the CDR3 is 14 residues. J was trimmed by 6 bases and V by 0 bases; bases with no gene match: 6. CDR3 sequence: CASSVVAVAGEQYF. CDR3 DNA: TGTGCCAGCAGCGTAGTGGCGGTAGCGGGCGAGCAGTACTTC.

The gene calls are TRBV12-5 and TRBJ1-6; 8 nucleotides align to TRBD1. The CDR3 has 14 residues. V shed 3 bases, J shed 9 bases, and the junction held 4 bases outside the gene matches. Germline V gene data show CDR1 as LGHNT and CDR2 as FRNRAP. CDR3 region: CASGLGQGSSPLHF. The CDR3 nucleotides read TGTGCTAGTGGTTTAGGACAGGGAAGTTCACCCCTCCACTTT.

The CDR3, as DNA: TGCAGTGCTCCGGGAAGCGGCGGCGTGGTTTCACCCCTCCACTTT. This gives the protein CSAPGSGGVVSPLHF. The gene calls are TRBV20-1 and TRBJ1-6, with D unresolved. The CDR3 has 15 residues. The ends were cut back, 5 bases at V and 9 bases at J, with 20 bases in the middle. In germline, CDR1 is DFQATT, CDR2 SNEGSKA (reference sequence).

The chain joins TRBV6-8 to TRBJ1-5; TRBD1 matches at 8 bases. From germline, CDR1 is MNHGY and CDR2 SAAAGT. V lost 4 bases, J lost 2 bases, and 10 bases stayed unmatched. The CDR3 totals 17 residues. This CDR3 is CASSSLTGTGGNQPQHF. The CDR3 region has the DNA TGTGCCAGCAGTTCTTTAACCGGGACAGGCGGCAATCAGCCCCAGCATTTT.

This clonotype occurred a few times. Here the CDR3 reads CSVEDHQRGDQETQYF. The CDR3 DNA is TGCAGCGTTGAAGATCACCAGCGGGGGGACCAAGAGACCCAGTACTTC. This sequence joins TRBV29-1 and TRBJ2-5, with TRBD2 identical over 9 bases. V dropped 0 bases and J dropped 0; count of bases not matched to a gene: 5. The germline V gene has CDR1 SQVTM and CDR2 ANQGSEA. The CDR3 has 16 amino acids.

The rearrangement uses TRBV12-3 or TRBV12-4 and TRBJ1-4; 7 positions match TRBD1. Trimming removed 3 bases from V and 6 bases from J; junction bases left unmatched: 7. The CDR3 length is 15 residues. CDR3 region: CASSFVGTADEKLFF. In DNA form, the CDR3 reads TGTGCCAGCAGTTTCGTCGGGACAGCCGATGAAAAACTGTTTTTT.

The chain recombines TRBV10-3 with TRBJ2-6, with 7 bases identical to TRBD1. CDR1 ENHRY and CDR2 SYGVKD come from the germline V gene. This CDR3 contains 15 residues. The trim removed 5 bases at V and 2 bases at J, leaving 3 bases unmatched. The DNA for the CDR3 is TGTGCCATCAGTCAGACAGGGACTGGGGCCAACGTCCTGACTTTC. It specifies CAISQTGTGANVLTF.

This clonotype has only a few counts. The chain is built from TRBV12-3 or TRBV12-4 and TRBJ2-3; 7 bases fit TRBD1. This CDR3 spans 15 amino acids. V dropped 6 bases and J dropped 0; count of bases not matched to a gene: 6. The CDR3 spells CASSPLQGSTDTQYF. CDR3 bases: TGTGCCAGCAGCCCCCTACAGGGGAGCACAGATACGCAGTATTTT.

This clonotype was seen many times. V is TRBV20-1 and J is TRBJ2-3; D is possibly TRBD2 (5 bases). The V end lost 0 bases, the J end lost 5 bases, and 18 bases lay between the germline ends. Germline CDR1 is DFQATT and CDR2 is SNEGSKA (reference sequence). This CDR3 is 16 amino acids long. CDR3 sequence: CSARDRRPSAGDTQYF. CDR3 in DNA: TGCAGTGCTAGAGATCGAAGACCATCCGCGGGAGATACGCAGTATTTT.

A few counts support this clonotype. This chain connects TRBV6-6 to TRBJ1-1; perhaps TRBD1 as D (5 bases). CDR1 and CDR2 (germline): MNHNY, SVGAGI (reference sequence). CDR3 length equals 13 residues. The V end lost 5 bases, the J end lost 3 bases, and 10 bases lay between the germline ends. For the CDR3, the DNA is TGTGCCAGCAGTCCCTCGGGGGACACTGAAGCTTTCTTT. It yields the protein CASSPSGDTEAFF.

This clonotype has more than one count but fewer than ten. The chain employs TRBV10-3 and TRBJ1-2; TRBD1 is a possible D gene (6 bases). Germline-derived CDR1 and CDR2 are ENHRY and SYGVKD. Trimming stripped 0 bases from V and 2 bases from J, with 10 bases between. There are 15 residues in the CDR3. In DNA, the CDR3 is TGTGCCATCAGTGAGTCGGGGGGGCCGAACTATGGCTACACCTTC. This codes for CAISESGGPNYGYTF.

This clonotype appeared a few times. This rearrangement joins TRBV12-3 or TRBV12-4 to TRBJ1-5, with 8 positions matching TRBD1. The CDR3 length is 14 residues. Unmatched junction bases numbered 6, after V lost 7 bases and J lost 4 bases. CDR3 coding DNA: TGTGCCAGCACCCCGGACAGGGCGAATCAGCCCCAGCATTTT. Translating gives CASTPDRANQPQHF.

The chain couples TRBV5-4 to TRBJ2-3; no clear D gene. The CDR3 totals 14 residues. Per germline, CDR1 SGHNT and CDR2 YYREEE (reference sequence). Trimming shortened V by 0 bases and J by 5 bases, and 10 bases separated the two germline ends. CDR3 region: CASSLGPGVDTQYF. Written as DNA, the CDR3 is TGTGCCAGCAGCTTGGGGCCTGGCGTAGATACGCAGTATTTT.

The chain links TRBV20-1 to TRBJ1-6; unclear D gene. The CDR3 runs to 14 residues. Germline V CDR1 and CDR2: DFQATT, SNEGSKA (reference sequence). Trimming pared 4 bases from V and 8 bases from J, leaving 15 bases between. In DNA, the CDR3 is TGCAGTGCTATATCGAGAAGCAAGGATTCACCCCTCCACTTT. It encodes CSAISRSKDSPLHF.

The J gene is TRBJ1-6, the V gene TRBV12-3 or TRBV12-4; no clear D. The CDR3 extends over 17 amino acids. The ends were cut back, 2 bases at V and 1 base at J, with 12 bases in the middle. CDR3 coding DNA: TGTGCCAGCAGTTTAATCCCGGACTTGTCCTATAATTCACCCCTCCACTTT. As protein: CASSLIPDLSYNSPLHF.

This clonotype was seen a handful of times. This sequence joins TRBV29-1 and TRBJ1-2; D remains unclear. Germline CDR1 and CDR2: SQVTM and ANQGSEA. The CDR3 has 13 amino acids. The V end lost 5 bases, the J end lost 1 base, and 11 bases lay between the germline ends. The CDR3 DNA is TGCAGCGTTACGGACGGAGTTAACTATGGCTACACCTTC. It encodes CSVTDGVNYGYTF.

The chain recombines TRBV2 with TRBJ2-3; 14 bases are a match to TRBD2. Germline values: CDR1 SNHLY, CDR2 FYNNEI. J gave up 2 bases and V 5 bases, and 6 bases lay outside the gene matches. This CDR3 has 17 residues. CDR3 bases: TGTGCCAGCAGTTCCGGGACTAGCGGGGGCTACACAGATACGCAGTATTTT. Translated, it gives CASSSGTSGGYTDTQYF.

This clonotype was seen a handful of times. V and J are TRBV2 and TRBJ2-3; D is unclear. V lost 4 bases and J lost 4, with 3 bases in between. The CDR3 runs to 11 residues. Germline V gives CDR1 SNHLY, CDR2 FYNNEI. The CDR3, as DNA: TGTGCCAGCAGTGTAGCAGATACGCAGTATTTT. As protein: CASSVADTQYF.

V gene TRBV24-1 combines with J gene TRBJ2-2, with D uncertain. This CDR3 is 15 amino acids long. V was cut by 0 bases and J by 3 bases, with 7 bases left in between. Germline loops: CDR1 KGHDR, CDR2 SFDVKD. The CDR3 DNA follows: TGTGCCACCAGTGATTTGTGGCTTTACACCGGGGAGCTGTTTTTT. Its translation is CATSDLWLYTGELFF.

This clonotype was recorded a few times. The V call is TRBV6-1, the J call TRBJ1-2, with D tentatively TRBD1 (5 bases). CDR1 is MNHNS and CDR2 is SASEGT in the germline V gene. Trimming stripped 5 bases from V and 8 bases from J, with 9 bases between. This CDR3 is 11 amino acids long. CDR3 DNA: TGTGCCAGCAGTACCAGGGACGGCTACACCTTC. It yields the protein CASSTRDGYTF.

To note about this clonotype: The junction departs from the called germline gene at one end, perhaps through a read error. The gene calls are TRBV29-1 and TRBJ2-5; TRBD1 matches at 8 bases. The length of the CDR3 is 15 residues. Per germline, CDR1 SQVTM and CDR2 ANQGSEA. The CDR3 DNA sequence: TGCAGCTTTGACCGTATGGACAGGGCGGGGGAGACCCAGTACTTC. This translates into CSFDRMDRAGETQYF. Variable domain in full (rest from reference TRBV29-1 and TRBJ2-5): SAVISQKPSRDICQRGTSLTIQCQVDSQVTMMFWYRQQPGQSLTLIATANQGSEATYESGFVIDKFPISRPNLTFSTLTVSNMSPEDSSIYLCSFDRMDRAGETQYFGPGTRLLVL.

The V call is TRBV12-5, the J call TRBJ2-3, with TRBD2 as a possible D gene (5 bases). The CDR3 contains 14 residues. Trimming shortened V by 1 base and J by 2 bases, and 7 bases separated the two germline ends. Germline-derived CDR1 and CDR2 are LGHNT and FRNRAP. The CDR3 nucleotides are TGTGCTAGTGGTTTGGGACTACACACAGATACGCAGTATTTT. Translation gives CASGLGLHTDTQYF. Full variable domain (rest looked up from reference TRBV12-5 and TRBJ2-3): DARVTQTPRHKVTEMGQEVTMRCQPILGHNTVFWYRQTMMQGLELLAYFRNRAPLDDSGMPKDRFSAEMPDATLATLKIQPSEPRDSAVYFCASGLGLHTDTQYFGPGTRLTVL.

The chain links TRBV20-1 to TRBJ1-1; D unresolved. The CDR3 loop spans 15 amino acids. Trimming took 1 base from V and 1 from J, leaving 13 bases between them. The germline V gene encodes CDR1 DFQATT and CDR2 SNEGSKA (reference sequence). CDR3 sequence: CSARAGSNSNTEAFF. CDR3 coding DNA: TGCAGTGCTAGAGCTGGAAGTAATTCGAACACTGAAGCTTTCTTT.

The gene calls are TRBV2 and TRBJ1-1; D is undetermined. V lost 7 bases, J lost 0 bases, and 12 bases lay in between. From germline, CDR1 is SNHLY and CDR2 FYNNEI. The CDR3 spans 14 residues. This chain's CDR3 is CASKPRSLNTEAFF. In DNA, the CDR3 is TGTGCCAGCAAACCAAGGAGCTTGAACACTGAAGCTTTCTTT.

The chain uses TRBV6-2 or TRBV6-3 and TRBJ1-5; a possible D gene is TRBD1 (6 bases). This CDR3 comprises 19 residues. From germline, CDR1 is MNHEY and CDR2 SVGEGT. V shed 3 bases and J shed 1 base, with 22 bases lying between them. CDR3 region: CASSYPGRGRPWSNQPQHF. The CDR3 DNA is TGTGCCAGCAGTTATCCCGGCAGGGGACGCCCATGGAGCAATCAGCCCCAGCATTTT.